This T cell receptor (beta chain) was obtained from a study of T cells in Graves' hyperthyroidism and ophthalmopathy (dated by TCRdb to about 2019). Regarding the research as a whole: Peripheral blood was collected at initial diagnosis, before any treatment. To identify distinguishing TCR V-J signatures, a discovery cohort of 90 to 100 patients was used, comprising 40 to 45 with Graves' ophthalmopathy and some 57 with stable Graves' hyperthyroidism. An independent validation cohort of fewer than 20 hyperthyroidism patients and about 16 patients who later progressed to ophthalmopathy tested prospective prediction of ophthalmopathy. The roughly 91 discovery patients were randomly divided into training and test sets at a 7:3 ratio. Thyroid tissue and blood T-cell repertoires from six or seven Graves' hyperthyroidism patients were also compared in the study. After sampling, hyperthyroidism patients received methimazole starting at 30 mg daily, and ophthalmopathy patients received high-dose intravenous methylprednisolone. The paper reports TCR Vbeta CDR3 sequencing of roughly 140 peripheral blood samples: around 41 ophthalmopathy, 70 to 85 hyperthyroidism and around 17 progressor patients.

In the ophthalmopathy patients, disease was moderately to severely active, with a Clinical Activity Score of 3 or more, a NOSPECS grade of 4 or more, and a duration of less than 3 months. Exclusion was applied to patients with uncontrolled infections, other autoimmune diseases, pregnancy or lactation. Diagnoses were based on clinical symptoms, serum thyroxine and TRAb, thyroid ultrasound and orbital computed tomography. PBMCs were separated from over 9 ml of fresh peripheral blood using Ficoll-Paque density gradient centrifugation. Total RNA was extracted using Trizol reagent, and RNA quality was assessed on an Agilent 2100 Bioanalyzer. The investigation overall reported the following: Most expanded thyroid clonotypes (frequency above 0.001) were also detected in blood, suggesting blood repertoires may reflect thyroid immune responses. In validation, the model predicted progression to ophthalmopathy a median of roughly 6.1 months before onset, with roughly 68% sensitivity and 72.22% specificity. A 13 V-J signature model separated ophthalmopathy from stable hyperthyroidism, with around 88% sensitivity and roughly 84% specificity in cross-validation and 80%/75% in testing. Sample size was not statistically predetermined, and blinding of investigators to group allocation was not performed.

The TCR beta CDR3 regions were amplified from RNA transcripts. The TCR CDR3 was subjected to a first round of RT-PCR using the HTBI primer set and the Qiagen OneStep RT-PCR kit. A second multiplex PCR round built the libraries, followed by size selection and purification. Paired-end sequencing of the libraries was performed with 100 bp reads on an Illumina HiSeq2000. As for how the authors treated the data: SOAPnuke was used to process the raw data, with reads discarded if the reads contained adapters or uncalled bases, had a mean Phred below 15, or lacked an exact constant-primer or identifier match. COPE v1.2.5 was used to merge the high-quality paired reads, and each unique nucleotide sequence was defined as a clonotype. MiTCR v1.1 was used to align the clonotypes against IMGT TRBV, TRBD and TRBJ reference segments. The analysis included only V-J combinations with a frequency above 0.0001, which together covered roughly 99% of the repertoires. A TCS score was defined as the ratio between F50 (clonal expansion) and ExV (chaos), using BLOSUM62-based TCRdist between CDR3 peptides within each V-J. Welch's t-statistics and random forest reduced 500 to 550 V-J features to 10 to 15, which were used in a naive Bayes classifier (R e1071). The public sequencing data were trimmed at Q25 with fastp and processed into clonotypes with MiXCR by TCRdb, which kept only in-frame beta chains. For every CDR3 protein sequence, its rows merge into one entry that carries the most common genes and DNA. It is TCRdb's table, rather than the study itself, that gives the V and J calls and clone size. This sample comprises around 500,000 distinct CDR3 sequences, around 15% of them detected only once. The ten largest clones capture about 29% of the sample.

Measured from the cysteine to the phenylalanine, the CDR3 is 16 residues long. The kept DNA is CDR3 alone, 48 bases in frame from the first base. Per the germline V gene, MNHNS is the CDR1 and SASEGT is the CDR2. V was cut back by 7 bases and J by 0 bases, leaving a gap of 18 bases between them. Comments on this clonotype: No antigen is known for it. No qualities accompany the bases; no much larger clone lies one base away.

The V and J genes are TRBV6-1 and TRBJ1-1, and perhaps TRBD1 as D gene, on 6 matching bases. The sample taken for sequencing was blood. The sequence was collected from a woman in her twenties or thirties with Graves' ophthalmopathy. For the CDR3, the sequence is CASTPGHLFMNTEAFF. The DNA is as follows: TGTGCCAGCACCCCGGGACACCTGTTCATGAACACTGAAGCTTTCTTT.